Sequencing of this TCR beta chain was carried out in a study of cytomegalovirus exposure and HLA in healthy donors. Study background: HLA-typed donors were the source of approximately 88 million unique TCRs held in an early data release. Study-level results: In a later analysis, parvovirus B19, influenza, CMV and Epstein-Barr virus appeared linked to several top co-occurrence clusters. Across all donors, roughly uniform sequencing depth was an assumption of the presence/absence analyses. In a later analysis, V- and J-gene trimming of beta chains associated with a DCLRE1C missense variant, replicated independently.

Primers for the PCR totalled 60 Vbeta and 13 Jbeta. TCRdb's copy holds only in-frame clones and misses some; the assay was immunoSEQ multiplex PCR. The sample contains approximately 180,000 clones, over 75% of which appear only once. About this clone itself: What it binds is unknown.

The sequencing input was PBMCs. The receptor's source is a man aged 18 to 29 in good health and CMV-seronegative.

Written as DNA, the CDR3 is TGTGCCAGCAGTGAAAGGATCAAAGGGGGAATTTTGAATGAGCAGTTCTTC. Translation: CASSERIKGGILNEQFF. This chain links TRBV25-1 with TRBJ2-1; weak D call: TRBD1 (6 bases). V was cut by 2 bases and J by 7 bases, with 21 bases left in between. CDR1 MGHDK and CDR2 SYGVNS come from the germline V gene. This CDR3 contains 17 residues.